This T cell receptor beta chain derives from a study of Graves' ophthalmopathy and Graves' hyperthyroidism. The germline gives CDR1 LNHDA, CDR2 SQIVND (reference sequence). Trimming left V 3 bases short and J 11 bases short, with 13 bases between. The CDR3 loop spans 12 amino acids. This clonotype was observed at least ten times. TCR beta CDR3 amplification used RNA transcripts. HTBI primers were employed in first-round RT-PCR, then a second-round multiplex PCR followed. TCRdb passed the multiplex PCR reads through MiXCR, listing each CDR3 protein once. The repertoire holds about 700,000 distinct CDR3 sequences, with under 50% as singletons.

This receptor was obtained from an adult man with Graves' ophthalmopathy. The chain carries TRBV19 and TRBJ1-1; D is unresolved. The sequenced sample consisted of peripheral blood. CDR3 protein: CASSILAGSAFF. CDR3 DNA sequence: TGTGCCAGTAGTATCTTGGCGGGGAGTGCTTTCTTT.